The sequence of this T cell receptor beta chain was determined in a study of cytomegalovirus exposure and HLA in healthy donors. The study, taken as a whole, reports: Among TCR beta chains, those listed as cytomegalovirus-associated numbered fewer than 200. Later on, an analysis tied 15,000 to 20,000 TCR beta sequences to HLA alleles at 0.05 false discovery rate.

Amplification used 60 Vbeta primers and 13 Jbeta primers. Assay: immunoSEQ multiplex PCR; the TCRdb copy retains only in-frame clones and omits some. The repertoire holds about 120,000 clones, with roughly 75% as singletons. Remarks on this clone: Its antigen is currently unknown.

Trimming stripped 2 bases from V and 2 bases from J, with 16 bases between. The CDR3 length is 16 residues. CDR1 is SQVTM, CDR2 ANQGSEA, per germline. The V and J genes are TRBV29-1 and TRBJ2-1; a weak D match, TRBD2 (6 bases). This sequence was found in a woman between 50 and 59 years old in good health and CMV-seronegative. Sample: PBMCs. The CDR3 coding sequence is TGCAGCGTTGAACTAGCGCATATTTCCACCTACAATGAGCAGTTCTTC. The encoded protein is CSVELAHISTYNEQFF.